The source of this TCR beta chain is a study of T cell changes during pregnancy in multiple sclerosis. After removal of 3 bases from V and 2 bases from J, the junction contained 10 bases not matched to a gene. The CDR3 runs to 17 residues. CDR1 SGHRS and CDR2 YFSETQ come from the germline V gene. TCRdb's copy holds only in-frame clones and misses some; the assay was immunoSEQ multiplex PCR. The sample carries 50,000 to 55,000 clones, roughly 91% recorded once. The rearrangement links TRBV5-1 to TRBJ2-2; 7 positions match TRBD1. This sequence was found in a female donor with multiple sclerosis, enrolled in a pregnancy study. The sample was CD4+ T cells from peripheral blood mononuclear cells, taken in the third trimester of pregnancy. The CDR3 spells CASSSRRGQVNTGELFF. CDR3 nucleotide sequence: TGCGCCAGCAGCTCCCGAAGGGGGCAGGTTAACACCGGGGAGCTGTTTTTT.